Included here is one T cell receptor beta chain sequence, with context. This CDR3 region has 15 residues. In germline, CDR1 is MNHNS, CDR2 SASEGT. V was trimmed by 7 bases and J by 3 bases, leaving 19 bases between them. For each subset, genomic DNA was distributed in equal portions over several immunoSEQ plates. Per the authors' pipeline: Filtering differed for immunoSEQ, which gave only junction sequences without quality scores. Sequencing used immunoSEQ multiplex PCR; TCRdb keeps in-frame clones, though not all of them. D and trimming come from the DNA, and the V and J calls and clone size come from that table. Altogether fewer than 3 million clones are present, less than 95% being singletons, with the ten largest covering 0.37%. This record comes from a study of shared clonotypes between healthy human individuals.

The receptor was isolated from a man aged 18 to 29 in good health. Some clones in this sample may be carry-over from other donors' samples. The sequenced sample consisted of naive CD4+ T cells from PBMCs. The subset: CD45RA+ positively selected. The chain employs TRBV6-1 and TRBJ2-7; TRBD1 or TRBD2 may be the D gene (5 bases each). Here the CDR3 reads CASNLNRDLVYEQYF. The CDR3 nucleotides read TGTGCCAGCAACTTAAACCGGGACCTTGTCTACGAGCAGTACTTC.